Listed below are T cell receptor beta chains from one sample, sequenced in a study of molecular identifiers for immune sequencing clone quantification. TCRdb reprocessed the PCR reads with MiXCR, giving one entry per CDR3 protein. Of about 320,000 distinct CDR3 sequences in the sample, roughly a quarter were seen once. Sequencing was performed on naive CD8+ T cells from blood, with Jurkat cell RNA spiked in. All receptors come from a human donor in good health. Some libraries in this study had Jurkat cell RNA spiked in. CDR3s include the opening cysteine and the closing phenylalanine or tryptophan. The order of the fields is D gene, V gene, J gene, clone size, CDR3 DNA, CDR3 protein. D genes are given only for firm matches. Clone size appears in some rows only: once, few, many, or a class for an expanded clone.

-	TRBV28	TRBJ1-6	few	TGTGCCAGCCTCCCGCCGGGCTCCTATAATTCACCCCTCCACTTT	CASLPPGSYNSPLHF
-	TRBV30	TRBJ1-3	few	TGTGCCTGGAGTAAGGACACTGGAAACACCATATATTTT	CAWSKDTGNTIYF
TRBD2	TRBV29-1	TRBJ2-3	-	TGCAGCGCCACGGTCGGGCGGGAGCGGTTTGAAGATACGCAGTATTTT	CSATVGRERFEDTQYF
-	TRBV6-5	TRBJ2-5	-	TGTGCCAGCAGTTACGGACGAGACTCAGTATTC	CASSYGRDSVF
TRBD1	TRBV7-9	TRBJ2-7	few	TGTGCCAGCAGCTCACGACAGGGTCGGTACGAGCAGTACTTC	CASSSRQGRYEQYF
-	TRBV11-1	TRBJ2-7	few	TGTGCCAGCAGCTTAAGTCTCGTCAGGGGAGGCGACGAGCAGTACTTC	CASSLSLVRGGDEQYF
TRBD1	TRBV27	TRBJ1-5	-	TGTGCCAGCAGTGGGGCAGGGGGCATCAGTCAGCCCCAGCATTTT	CASSGAGGISQPQHF
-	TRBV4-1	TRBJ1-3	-	TGCGCCAGCAGCCAAGAGTGGGGTTTGGGCCTCTCTGGAAACACCATATATTTT	CASSQEWGLGLSGNTIYF
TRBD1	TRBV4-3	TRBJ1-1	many	TGCGCCAGCAGCCCCTCCAGGGGGCATGACACTGAAGCTTTCTTT	CASSPSRGHDTEAFF
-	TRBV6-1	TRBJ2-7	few	TGTGCCAGCAGTGAAGCCGGTTCCTCCTACGAGCAGTACTTC	CASSEAGSSYEQYF
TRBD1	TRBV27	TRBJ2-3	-	TGTGCCAGCAGTTCACTGGACAGGGGAGTGGATACGCAGTATTTT	CASSSLDRGVDTQYF
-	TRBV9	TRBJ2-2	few	TGTGCCAGCAGCGTATCTAGCGTTAGCACCGGGGAGCTGTTTTTT	CASSVSSVSTGELFF
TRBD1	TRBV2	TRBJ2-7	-	TGTGCCAGCAGACGATTGACAGGGGTGAACGAGCAGTACTTC	CASRRLTGVNEQYF
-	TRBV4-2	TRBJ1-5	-	TGTGCCAGCAGCCAAGTTTCCGCCGCGGGTCAGCCCCAGCATTTT	CASSQVSAAGQPQHF
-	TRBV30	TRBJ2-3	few	TGTGCCTGGAGTACCCCGGGGGACACGAGCACAGATACGCAGTATTTT	CAWSTPGDTSTDTQYF
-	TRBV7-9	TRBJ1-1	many	TGTGCCAGCAGCTTGGGGCAGGGTTCCATCGTTGGCACTGAAGCTTTCTTT	CASSLGQGSIVGTEAFF
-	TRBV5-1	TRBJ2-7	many	TGCGCCAGCAGCTTGGACATCCTGGGCTCCTACGAGCAGTACTTC	CASSLDILGSYEQYF
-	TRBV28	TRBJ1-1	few	TGTGCCAGTTCGGCACTGAACACTGAAGCTTTCTTT	CASSALNTEAFF
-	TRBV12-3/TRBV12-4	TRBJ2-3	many	TGTGCCAGCAGTTTAATTGGCACAGATACGCAGTATTTT	CASSLIGTDTQYF
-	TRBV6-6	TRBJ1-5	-	TGTGCCAGCGCTATAACCCAGCTGGGCAATCAGCCCCAGCATTTT	CASAITQLGNQPQHF
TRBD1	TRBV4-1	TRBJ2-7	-	TGCGCCAACAGCCAGGCAGGGGGCCTCTACGAGCAGTACTTC	CANSQAGGLYEQYF
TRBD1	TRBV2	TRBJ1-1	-	TGTGCCAGCCGCGGGACAGGGGATCGCACTGAAGCTTTCTTT	CASRGTGDRTEAFF
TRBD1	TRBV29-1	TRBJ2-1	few	TGCAGCGTTGAAGGGGTGTACGACAGGGTCCGACTAAGCAGCTCCTACAATGAGCAGTTCTTC	CSVEGVYDRVRLSSSYNEQFF